The present T cell receptor beta chain was sequenced within a study of human T cells and chemical hapten exposure. TCRdb redid the calling of the 5' RACE reads with MiXCR, one entry per CDR3 protein. The sample consists of about 140,000 distinct CDR3 sequences, around 4% of them appearing once. Total RNA was isolated from unfractionated whole blood. Deletions cut 2 bases from V and 7 bases from J, with 8 bases between. This CDR3 has 13 amino acids. Germline lookup yields CDR1 SGHVS and CDR2 FNYEAQ. This clonotype was found many times. The receptor comes from a female donor in good health. The gene calls are TRBV7-6 and TRBJ1-4; D uncertain. The CDR3: CASSLYTAEKLFF. Written as DNA, the CDR3 is TGTGCCAGCAGCTTATATACAGCTGAAAAACTGTTTTTT.